Given below is one T cell receptor (beta chain) in context. Germline loops: CDR1 MNHEY, CDR2 SMNVEV (reference sequence). The CDR3 totals 17 residues. V lost 7 bases and J lost 1; bases outside the gene matches: 12. Every donor contributed roughly 10 milliliters of peripheral blood by blood draw. A J-beta primer mix and a sample-barcoded 5' primer were used in a second PCR of roughly 6 to 12 cycles. TCRdb analysed the 5' RACE reads with MiXCR anew, one entry per CDR3 protein. The sample has over 700,000 distinct CDR3 sequences, 20% to 30% seen once. The data were taken from a study of blood T cells in healthy people across ages. These same records also appear under a second study, on T cells of mothers and their children. This second report adds: Three healthy Caucasian mothers and their six children were the donors. Slightly higher but non-significant overlap marked related mother-child pairs versus unrelated pairs.

The sequence was collected from a boy aged 10-17 years in good health. The material sequenced was blood. The rearrangement links TRBV27 to TRBJ2-5, with TRBD2 matching over 10 bases. The CDR3 bases are TGTGCCAGCAACAACCGAGGGGCTAGCGGGGGCCAAGAGACCCAGTACTTC. As protein: CASNNRGASGGQETQYF.